This T cell receptor beta chain was found in a study of CD8 T cells in ankylosing spondylitis. Preparation of TCR beta libraries was done by quantitative 5'-RACE with molecular barcodes. TCRdb recomputed calls from the 5' RACE reads with MiXCR, one row per CDR3 protein. The sample holds about 750,000 distinct CDR3 sequences, roughly 20% seen once. V lost 0 bases, J lost 4 bases, and 5 bases stayed unmatched. Germline CDR1 LNHNV, CDR2 YYDKDF (reference sequence). The CDR3 extends over 16 amino acids. A word on this clonotype: Its target is not known.

Notes on the study in general: Ankylosing spondylitis blood appeared to carry a characteristic TCR beta motif of roughly 8 highly homologous variants. Prior literature has documented some motif variants in synovial fluid and blood from reactive arthritis. In ankylosing spondylitis patients, matched synovial fluid reportedly showed significant enrichment of disease-linked clones. Relatively scarce in peripheral blood, disease-linked clones were CD8+.

The sequenced sample consisted of blood, either unsorted or a sorted T cell fraction (not recorded which). The clonotype comes from a male donor with ankylosing spondylitis. V is TRBV15 and J is TRBJ2-5; TRBD1 aligns across 10 bases. This CDR3 reads CATSRDGTGVGETQYF. The CDR3, as DNA: TGTGCCACCAGCAGAGATGGGACAGGGGTGGGAGAGACCCAGTACTTC.